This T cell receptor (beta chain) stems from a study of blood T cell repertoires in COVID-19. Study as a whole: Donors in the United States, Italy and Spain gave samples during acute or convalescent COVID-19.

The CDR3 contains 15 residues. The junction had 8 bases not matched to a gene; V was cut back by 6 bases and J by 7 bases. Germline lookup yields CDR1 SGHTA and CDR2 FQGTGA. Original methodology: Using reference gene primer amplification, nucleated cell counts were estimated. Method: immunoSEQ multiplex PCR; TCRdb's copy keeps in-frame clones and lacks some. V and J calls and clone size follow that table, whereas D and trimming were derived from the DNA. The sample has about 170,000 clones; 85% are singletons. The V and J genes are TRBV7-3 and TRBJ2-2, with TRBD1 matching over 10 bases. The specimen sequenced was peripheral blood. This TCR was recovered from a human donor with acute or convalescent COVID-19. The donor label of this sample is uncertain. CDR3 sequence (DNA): TGTGCCAGCAGGACCCAGGGACAGGGGATCGGGGAGCTGTTTTTT. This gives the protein CASRTQGQGIGELFF.